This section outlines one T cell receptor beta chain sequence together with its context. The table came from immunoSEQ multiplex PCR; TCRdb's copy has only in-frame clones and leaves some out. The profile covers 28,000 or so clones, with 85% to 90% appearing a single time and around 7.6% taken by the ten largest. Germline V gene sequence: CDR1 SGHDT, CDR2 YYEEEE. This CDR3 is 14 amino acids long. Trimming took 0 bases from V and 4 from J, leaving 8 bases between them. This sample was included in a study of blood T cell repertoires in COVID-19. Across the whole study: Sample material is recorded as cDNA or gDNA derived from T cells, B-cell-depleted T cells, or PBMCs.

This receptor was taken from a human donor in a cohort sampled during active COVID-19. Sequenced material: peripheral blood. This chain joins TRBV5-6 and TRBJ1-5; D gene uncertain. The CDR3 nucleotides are TGTGCCAGCAGCTTGGCTGGCCCAAATCAGCCCCAGCATTTT. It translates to CASSLAGPNQPQHF.